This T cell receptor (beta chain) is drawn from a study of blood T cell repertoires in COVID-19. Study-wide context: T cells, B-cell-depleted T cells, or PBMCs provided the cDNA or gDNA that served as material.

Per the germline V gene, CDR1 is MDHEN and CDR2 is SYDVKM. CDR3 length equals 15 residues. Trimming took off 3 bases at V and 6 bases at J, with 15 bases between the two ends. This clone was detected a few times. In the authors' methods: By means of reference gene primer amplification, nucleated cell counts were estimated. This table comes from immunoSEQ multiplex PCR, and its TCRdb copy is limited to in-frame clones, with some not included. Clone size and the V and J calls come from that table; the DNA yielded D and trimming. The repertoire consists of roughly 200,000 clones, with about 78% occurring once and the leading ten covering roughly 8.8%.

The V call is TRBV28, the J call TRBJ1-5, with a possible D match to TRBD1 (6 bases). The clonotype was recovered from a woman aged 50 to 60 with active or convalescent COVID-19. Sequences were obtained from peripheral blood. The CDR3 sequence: CASSFNRVEGQPQHF. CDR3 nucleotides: TGTGCCAGCAGTTTTAACAGGGTCGAGGGTCAGCCCCAGCATTTT.